Below, one T cell receptor (beta chain) is given with its context. Per the original methods: Quantification of nucleated cells was approximated via reference gene primer amplification. Clones were sequenced by immunoSEQ multiplex PCR, and TCRdb holds only the in-frame ones, with some missing. Clone size and the V and J calls come from that table; the DNA yielded D and trimming. The sample carries 100,000 to 150,000 clones, approximately 84% recorded once. This entry belongs to a study of blood T cell repertoires in COVID-19. The CDR3 runs to 15 residues. Between the trimmed V and J ends, which lost 1 base and 3 bases, there was a span of 10 bases. Germline V gene lookup returns CDR1 SGHVS and CDR2 FQNEAQ.

The material sequenced was peripheral blood. This TCR came from a woman aged 80 or older with acute or convalescent COVID-19. The chain couples TRBV7-8 to TRBJ1-5, with D unresolved. This CDR3 reads CASSLGRSNNQPQHF. CDR3 in DNA: TGTGCCAGCAGCTTAGGCAGGTCAAACAATCAGCCCCAGCATTTT.